This T cell receptor beta chain was recorded in a study of patients and donors after allogeneic stem cell transplantation. TCRdb reanalysed the RT-PCR reads using MiXCR and keeps one entry per CDR3 protein. This sample has about a million distinct CDR3 sequences, with approximately 18% found just once. Per germline, CDR1 LGHNA and CDR2 YSLEER. V was cut by 2 bases and J by 7 bases, with 6 bases left in between. The CDR3 totals 13 residues. In this sample, this clonotype turned up many times. This rearrangement joins TRBV4-3 to TRBJ1-6, with unresolved D. The sample taken for sequencing was blood, either unsorted or a sorted T cell fraction (not recorded which). This TCR derives from a human donor who was either an allogeneic HSCT recipient or a stem cell or donor lymphocyte infusion donor (not recorded which). It is not recorded whose cells these are; they may come from a transplant donor. CDR3 sequence (DNA): TGCGCCAGCAGCCAATTCGCCAATTCACCCCTCCACTTT. It codes for CASSQFANSPLHF.